Below are 32 T cell receptor beta chains sequenced from a single sample in a study of T-cell memory formation after mild COVID-19. One entry per CDR3 protein, called by TCRdb with MiXCR from the 5' RACE reads. This sample has under 250,000 distinct CDR3 sequences, with roughly 14% found just once. Specimen: PBMCs or a T cell subset sorted from them (not recorded which). The receptors here all came from an adult woman who had mild COVID-19 (a few samples of this study predate the infection). Cell type and time point are not known.

This chain connects TRBV6-2 or TRBV6-3 to TRBJ2-1; 10 bases are shared with TRBD2. The V and J ends lost 2 bases and 0 bases, in that order; junction bases with no gene match: 7. The V gene's germline CDR1 is MNHEY and CDR2 SVGEGT. The CDR3 is made up of 18 amino acids. CDR3 in DNA: TGTGCCAGCAGTTACACTAGCGGGGTTCTTAGCTCCTACAATGAGCAGTTCTTC. Its translation is CASSYTSGVLSSYNEQFF.

This clonotype has at least ten counts. The chain couples TRBV20-1 to TRBJ2-3; TRBD2 aligns across 8 bases. Germline-derived CDR1 and CDR2 are DFQATT and SNEGSKA (reference sequence). CDR3 length equals 13 residues. The ends lost 7 bases at V and 2 bases at J; junction bases unmatched: 5. The chain's CDR3 is CSGAAGVTDTQYF. The CDR3 DNA sequence: TGCAGTGGAGCAGCGGGGGTCACAGATACGCAGTATTTT.

The CDR3 region has the DNA TGTGCCATCAGTGAGGGAGGGGGGTCTCTCTACGAGCAGTACTTC. Its translation: CAISEGGGSLYEQYF. The V and J genes are TRBV10-3 and TRBJ2-7; either TRBD1 or TRBD2 may fit D (6 bases each). Trimming cost V 2 bases and J 3 bases, with 14 bases left between them. Germline V CDR1 and CDR2: ENHRY, SYGVKD. The CDR3 extends over 15 amino acids.

This clonotype was observed a few times. This chain joins TRBV5-1 and TRBJ2-3; either TRBD1 or TRBD2 may fit D (6 bases each). Trimming left V 4 bases short and J 0 bases short, with 24 bases between. Germline assignment: CDR1 SGHRS and CDR2 YFSETQ. CDR3 length: 19 amino acids. CDR3 nucleotides: TGCGCCAGCAGCCCCCGCCGGCTTTTGACGGGGGCCAGCACAGATACGCAGTATTTT. Encoded protein: CASSPRRLLTGASTDTQYF.

A few counts support this clonotype. This chain uses TRBV2 with TRBJ2-5; 9 bases map to TRBD1. The CDR3 is 16 amino acids. Germline V CDR1 and CDR2: SNHLY, FYNNEI. Trimming cost V 4 bases and J 2 bases; bases outside gene matches: 8. This CDR3 reads CASSASIGTGQETQYF. The CDR3 coding sequence is TGTGCCAGCAGTGCTTCGATCGGGACAGGGCAAGAGACCCAGTACTTC.

This clonotype was seen more than once but under ten times. The CDR3 bases are TGTGCCAGCAGCGGAGTGCTCTTGGGTGAGCAGTACTTC. Protein sequence: CASSGVLLGEQYF. J is TRBJ2-7 and V is TRBV4-2; D is ambiguous. Deletions cut 5 bases from V and 7 bases from J, with 15 bases between. The CDR3 contains 13 residues. CDR1 and CDR2 (germline): LGHNA, YNFKEQ.

J is TRBJ2-1 and V is TRBV5-5; 7 nucleotides match TRBD2. The CDR3 covers 15 residues. Trimming took 0 bases from V and 4 from J; bases not matched to a gene: 4. Germline lookup yields CDR1 SGHKS and CDR2 YYEKEE (reference sequence). In DNA form, the CDR3 reads TGTGCCAGCAGCTTGGTCCTAGCGGTATACAATGAGCAGTTCTTC. Translation gives CASSLVLAVYNEQFF.

Worth noting for this clonotype: At one of its ends the junction is not consistent with the germline gene, which may arise from a read error. The chain joins TRBV6-5 to TRBJ2-2; D is unclear. CDR1 and CDR2 from the germline V gene are MNHEY and SVGAGI. CDR3 length: 12 amino acids. The DNA of the CDR3 is TGTGCCAGCAGTCACAACAACGGGGAGCTGTTTTTT. Amino acids: CASSHNNGELFF.

The gene calls are TRBV18 and TRBJ2-5, with a weak D call TRBD1 (6 bases). The CDR3 has 15 amino acids. Per germline, CDR1 KGHSH and CDR2 LQKENI. Deletions cut 1 base from V and 5 bases from J, with 14 bases between. CDR3 in amino acids: CASSPLLSGAETQYF. CDR3 nucleotides: TGTGCCAGCTCACCACTTTTGTCAGGGGCCGAGACCCAGTACTTC.

V is TRBV20-1 and J is TRBJ2-3; D uncertain. The V end lost 3 bases, the J end lost 8 bases, and 15 bases lay between the germline ends. The CDR3 has 13 amino acids. CDR1 and CDR2 from the germline V gene are DFQATT and SNEGSKA (reference sequence). This CDR3 reads CSARKLKAVTQYF. In nucleotides, the CDR3 is TGCAGTGCTAGGAAATTGAAAGCAGTTACGCAGTATTTT.

The CDR3 is CASSDGTQGRGNYEQYF. The CDR3 coding sequence is TGTGCCAGCAGCGACGGTACCCAGGGGAGGGGGAACTACGAGCAGTACTTC. This sequence joins TRBV9 and TRBJ2-7; D might be TRBD2 (7 bases). The CDR3 is 17 amino acids. V lost 3 bases and J 3 bases, leaving 22 bases between the germline ends. Germline CDR1 and CDR2: SGDLS and YYNGEE. Complete variable domain (other parts from reference TRBV9 and TRBJ2-7): DSGVTQTPKHLITATGQRVTLRCSPRSGDLSVYWYQQSLDQGLQFLIQYYNGEERAKGNILERFSAQQFPDLHSELNLSSLELGDSALYFCASSDGTQGRGNYEQYFGPGTRLTVT.

V gene TRBV27 combines with J gene TRBJ1-2, with D perhaps matching TRBD1 (5 bases). Germline values: CDR1 MNHEY, CDR2 SMNVEV (reference sequence). The CDR3 is made up of 13 amino acids. V gave up 5 bases and J gave up 3 bases, with 10 bases separating them. The CDR3 bases are TGTGCCAGCAGTGCGACAGCGCACTATGGCTACACCTTC. Its translation is CASSATAHYGYTF.

The chain uses TRBV5-1 and TRBJ2-7; D may be TRBD1 or TRBD2 (6 bases each). The CDR3 sequence is 14 residues long. Looked up from germline, CDR1 is SGHRS and CDR2 is YFSETQ. The V and J ends lost 0 bases and 6 bases respectively, with 13 bases between them. The CDR3 region has the DNA TGCGCCAGCAGCTTGGCTATCCCGGGGGCCGAGCAGTACTTC. Residues: CASSLAIPGAEQYF.

The genes are TRBV5-1 and TRBJ2-7; D not resolved. The CDR3 totals 14 residues. From germline, CDR1 is SGHRS and CDR2 YFSETQ. V was cut by 1 base and J by 3 bases, with 11 bases left in between. The CDR3 reads CASSLIAGSYEQYF. CDR3 DNA sequence: TGCGCCAGCAGCTTGATCGCAGGCAGCTACGAGCAGTACTTC. The full variable domain, rest sourced from reference TRBV5-1 and TRBJ2-7, is KAGVTQTPRYLIKTRGQQVTLSCSPISGHRSVSWYQQTPGQGLQFLFEYFSETQRNKGNFPGRFSGRQFSNSRSEMNVSTLELGDSALYLCASSLIAGSYEQYFGPGTRLTVT.

This chain joins TRBV12-3 or TRBV12-4 and TRBJ1-1; no clear D. This CDR3 spans 13 amino acids. Trimming took 6 bases from V and 6 from J, leaving 14 bases between them. CDR3 in DNA: TGTGCCAGCAGCTATACGACGGGCCCTGAAGCTTTCTTT. Translation gives CASSYTTGPEAFF.

The J gene is TRBJ2-3, the V gene TRBV12-3 or TRBV12-4, with 9 bases identical to TRBD2. V was pared by 1 base and J by 6 bases, with 5 bases of the junction left unmatched. CDR3 size: 15 residues. The CDR3 bases are TGTGCCAGCAGTTTAGGACTAGCGGTATCCGATACGCAGTATTTT. It encodes CASSLGLAVSDTQYF.

This clonotype was detected only a few times. The chain uses TRBV12-3 or TRBV12-4 and TRBJ2-2, with 11 bases that match TRBD2. V was clipped by 5 bases and J by 4 bases; unmatched bases: 9. This CDR3 has 17 residues. The CDR3 protein is CASSLTRLAGRTGELFF. CDR3 coding DNA: TGTGCCAGCAGTCTCACTCGACTAGCGGGACGCACCGGGGAGCTGTTTTTT.

The chain is built from TRBV28 and TRBJ2-7, with 8 bases fitting TRBD1. Trimming at V came to 5 bases and at J to 7 bases, leaving 28 bases not matched to a gene. Germline CDR1 and CDR2: MDHEN and SYDVKM. This CDR3 comprises 20 residues. The CDR3 protein is CASSGLKWGQERQSRREQYF. The CDR3 DNA reads TGTGCCAGCAGTGGGTTGAAGTGGGGACAGGAGCGTCAATCTCGTCGGGAGCAGTACTTC.

In its sample, this clonotype was seen a few times. The chain links TRBV18 to TRBJ2-7; 10 nucleotides match TRBD1. V was clipped by 3 bases and J by 6 bases; unmatched bases: 11. This CDR3 comprises 16 residues. Germline CDR1 KGHSH, CDR2 LQKENI. The CDR3 nucleotides are TGTGCCAGCTCACCGAATCCGGGACAGGGGAACAGCGAGCAGTACTTC. This translates into CASSPNPGQGNSEQYF.

The V and J genes are TRBV3-1 and TRBJ1-1, with D tentatively TRBD1 (5 bases). Per germline, CDR1 LGHDT and CDR2 YNNKEL (reference sequence). Trimming took off 2 bases at V and 10 bases at J, with 14 bases between the two ends. This CDR3 is built from 13 residues. CDR3 loop: CASSQWSRAPAFF. CDR3 sequence (DNA): TGTGCCAGCAGCCAATGGAGCAGGGCCCCAGCTTTCTTT.

This clonotype was recorded a few times. This rearrangement joins TRBV7-8 to TRBJ2-7; D unclear. The CDR3 consists of 14 residues. CDR1 is SGHVS and CDR2 is FQNEAQ in the germline V gene. V dropped 5 bases and J dropped 3 bases, with 14 bases sitting between them. Here the CDR3 reads CASSPSGWGYEQYF. CDR3 DNA: TGTGCCAGCAGCCCCTCCGGGTGGGGCTACGAGCAGTACTTC.

This clonotype has a handful of counts. Compared with germline, one end of the junction differs, possibly owing to a read error. The V call is TRBV20-1, the J call TRBJ2-5, with a possible D match to TRBD2 (7 bases). The CDR3 is 14 amino acids. Germline loops: CDR1 DFQATT, CDR2 SNEGSKA (reference sequence). The DNA for the CDR3 is TGCAGTGCCAGAGGATGGGGGGGCGGCGAGACCCAGTACTTC. This translates into CSARGWGGGETQYF.

The CDR3 coding sequence is TGTGCCAGCAGTTCTCCAGGGGCTGATGAAAAACTGTTTTTT. This codes for CASSSPGADEKLFF. The chain uses TRBV6-5 and TRBJ1-4; possible D gene TRBD1, 6 bases. The length of the CDR3 is 14 residues. Trimming took off 4 bases at V and 6 bases at J, with 12 bases between the two ends. Germline lookup yields CDR1 MNHEY and CDR2 SVGAGI.

The rearrangement uses TRBV18 and TRBJ1-5, with D possibly being TRBD1 (5 bases). This CDR3 spans 14 amino acids. Trimming removed 5 bases from V and 5 bases from J, with 13 bases in between. In germline, CDR1 is KGHSH, CDR2 LQKENI. The CDR3 DNA follows: TGTGCCAGCTCATCGGCAGGAGGGGATCAGCCCCAGCATTTT. Translated, it gives CASSSAGGDQPQHF.

The chain couples TRBV6-5 to TRBJ1-5, with a weak D call TRBD1 (6 bases). Between the trimmed V and J ends, which lost 5 bases and 2 bases, there was a span of 10 bases. This CDR3 contains 14 residues. Germline CDR1 reads MNHEY; CDR2 reads SVGAGI. The CDR3: CASSIAGGNQPQHF. In DNA form, the CDR3 reads TGTGCCAGCAGTATCGCAGGGGGCAATCAGCCCCAGCATTTT.

The rearrangement uses TRBV7-2 and TRBJ1-1; D remains unclear. Between the trimmed V and J ends, which lost 3 bases and 2 bases, there was a span of 7 bases. The CDR3 is made up of 13 amino acids. The germline CDR1 and CDR2 sequences are SGHTA and FQGNSA. The DNA for the CDR3 is TGTGCCAGCAGCTTTTCGACAAACACTGAAGCTTTCTTT. Encoded protein: CASSFSTNTEAFF.

The chain is built from TRBV24-1 and TRBJ1-2; D is undetermined. The CDR3 spans 12 residues. V was trimmed by 0 bases and J by 7 bases, leaving 5 bases between them. CDR1 KGHDR and CDR2 SFDVKD come from the germline V gene. CDR3 sequence: CATSDLLFGYTF. CDR3 DNA: TGTGCCACCAGTGATTTGCTTTTTGGCTACACCTTC.

Ten or more counts support this clonotype. The gene calls are TRBV24-1 and TRBJ2-1; no reliable D call. CDR3 size: 15 residues. The germline V gene has CDR1 KGHDR and CDR2 SFDVKD. Between the trimmed V and J ends, which lost 8 bases and 7 bases, there was a span of 20 bases. The CDR3 nucleotides read TGTGCCACCATAGAACCGGGTTACAAGGTGAATGAGCAGTTCTTC. Its translation is CATIEPGYKVNEQFF.

This chain connects TRBV5-1 to TRBJ2-1; 10 bases fit TRBD2. V shed 1 base and J 7 bases; nucleotides not matched to a gene: 5. The CDR3 spans 15 residues. Germline assignment: CDR1 SGHRS and CDR2 YFSETQ. CDR3 protein: CASSLWLAGENEQFF. The CDR3, as DNA: TGCGCCAGCAGCTTGTGGCTAGCGGGAGAAAATGAGCAGTTCTTC.

The chain recombines TRBV3-1 with TRBJ2-2; D possibly matches TRBD1 or TRBD2 (5 bases each). V gave up 5 bases and J gave up 7 bases, with 20 bases separating them. Germline assignment: CDR1 LGHDT and CDR2 YNNKEL (reference sequence). The CDR3 runs 16 residues. The CDR3 here is CASSTRTGALSGELFF. The CDR3 nucleotides read TGTGCCAGCAGCACTCGGACCGGGGCCTTGAGCGGGGAGCTGTTTTTT.

This clonotype has a handful of counts. J is TRBJ2-3 and V is TRBV11-1; 8 positions match TRBD1. Germline lookup yields CDR1 SGHAT and CDR2 FQDESV (reference sequence). The CDR3 covers 14 residues. The V segment lost 4 bases and the J segment 6 bases; nucleotides outside the gene matches: 6. CDR3 residues: CASSSHRGSDTQYF. The CDR3 DNA reads as TGTGCCAGCAGCTCCCACAGGGGGTCCGATACGCAGTATTTT.

This clonotype turned up a few times. The chain couples TRBV24-1 to TRBJ2-3; D ambiguous. V shed 2 bases and J shed 1 base, with 15 bases lying between them. The germline CDR1 and CDR2 sequences are KGHDR and SFDVKD. The CDR3 has 17 residues. The CDR3 spells CATSDSQHRRRTDTQYF. As DNA, the CDR3 is TGTGCCACCAGTGATTCCCAACACCGCAGACGCACAGATACGCAGTATTTT.